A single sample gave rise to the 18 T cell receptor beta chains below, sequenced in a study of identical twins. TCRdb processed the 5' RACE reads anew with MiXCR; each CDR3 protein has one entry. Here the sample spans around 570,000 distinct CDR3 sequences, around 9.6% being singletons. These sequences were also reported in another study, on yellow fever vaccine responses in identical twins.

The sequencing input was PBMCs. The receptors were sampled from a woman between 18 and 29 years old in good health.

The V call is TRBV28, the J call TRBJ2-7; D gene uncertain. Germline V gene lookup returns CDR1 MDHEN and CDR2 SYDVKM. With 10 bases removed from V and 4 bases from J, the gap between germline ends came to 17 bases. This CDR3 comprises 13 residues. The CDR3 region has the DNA TGTGCCACCCTCCCTCCACTTGTATACGAGCAGTACTTC. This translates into CATLPPLVYEQYF.

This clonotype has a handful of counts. CDR3: CASSSSEIRGYTF. In DNA form, the CDR3 reads TGTGCCAGCAGCTCTTCGGAGATACGCGGCTACACCTTC. This chain connects TRBV5-5 to TRBJ1-2; D gene uncertain. V lost 3 bases to trimming and J lost 8 bases, with 14 bases between them. Looked up from germline, CDR1 is SGHKS and CDR2 is YYEKEE (reference sequence). The CDR3 spans 13 residues.

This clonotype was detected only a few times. The CDR3 DNA follows: TGTGCCAGCAGTTCGGACGGTAGCAATCAGCCCCAGCATTTT. It is translated as CASSSDGSNQPQHF. The chain employs TRBV25-1 and TRBJ1-5; D gene ambiguous. V lost 5 bases to trimming and J lost 0 bases, with 8 bases between them. The V gene's germline CDR1 is MGHDK and CDR2 SYGVNS. This CDR3 contains 14 residues.

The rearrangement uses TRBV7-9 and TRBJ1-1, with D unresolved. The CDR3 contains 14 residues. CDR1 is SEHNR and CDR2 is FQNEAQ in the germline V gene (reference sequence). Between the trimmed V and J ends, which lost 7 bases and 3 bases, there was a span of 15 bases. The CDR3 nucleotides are TGTGCCAGCACCCCAATTCTCTTTGACACTGAAGCTTTCTTT. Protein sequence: CASTPILFDTEAFF.

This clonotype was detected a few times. The CDR3 nucleotides read TGCAGCGGGCAGAGGAGGGCTGAAGCTTTCTTT. It encodes CSGQRRAEAFF. The rearrangement joins TRBV29-1 to TRBJ1-1; D is unclear. Germline values: CDR1 SQVTM, CDR2 ANQGSEA. Trimming cost V 7 bases and J 6 bases, with 12 bases left between them. The CDR3 runs to 11 residues.

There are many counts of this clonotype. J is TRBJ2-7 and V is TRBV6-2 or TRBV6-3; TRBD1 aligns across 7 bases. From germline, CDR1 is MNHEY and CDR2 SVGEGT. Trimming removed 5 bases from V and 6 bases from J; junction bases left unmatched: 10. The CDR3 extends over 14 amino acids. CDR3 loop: CASSLREGGFEQYF. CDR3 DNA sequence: TGTGCCAGCAGTCTCCGGGAAGGGGGCTTCGAGCAGTACTTC.

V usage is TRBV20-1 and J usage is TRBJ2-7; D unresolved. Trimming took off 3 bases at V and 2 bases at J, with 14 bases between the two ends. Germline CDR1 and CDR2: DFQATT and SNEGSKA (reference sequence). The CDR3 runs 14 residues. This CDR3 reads CSASSGLRAYEQYF. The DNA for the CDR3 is TGCAGTGCTAGTAGTGGCCTCCGGGCCTACGAGCAGTACTTC.

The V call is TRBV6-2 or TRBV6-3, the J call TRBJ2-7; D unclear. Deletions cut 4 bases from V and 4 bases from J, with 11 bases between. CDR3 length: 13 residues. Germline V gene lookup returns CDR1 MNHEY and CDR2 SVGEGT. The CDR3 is CASSFGPPYEQYF. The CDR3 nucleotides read TGTGCCAGCAGTTTCGGCCCACCGTACGAGCAGTACTTC.

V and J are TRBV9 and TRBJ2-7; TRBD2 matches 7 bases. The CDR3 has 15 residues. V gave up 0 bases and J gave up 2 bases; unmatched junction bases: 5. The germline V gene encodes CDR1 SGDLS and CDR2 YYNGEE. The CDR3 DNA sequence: TGTGCCAGCAGCGTAGGTAGTAGCGGGCCCTACGAGCAGTACTTC. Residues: CASSVGSSGPYEQYF.

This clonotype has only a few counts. CDR3: CSVDALTGGTNNEQFF. CDR3 coding DNA: TGCAGCGTTGATGCCTTAACAGGGGGCACTAACAATGAGCAGTTCTTC. The J gene is TRBJ2-1, the V gene TRBV29-1, with 9 bases that match TRBD1. This CDR3 spans 16 amino acids. Germline-derived CDR1 and CDR2 are SQVTM and ANQGSEA. J lost 5 bases, V lost 3 bases, and 11 bases had no gene match.

This CDR3 is CASSVGGYGTQYF. Here the CDR3 DNA reads TGTGCCAGCAGTGTCGGCGGGTACGGGACCCAGTACTTC. The gene calls are TRBV25-1 and TRBJ2-5; a possible D gene is TRBD2 (5 bases). CDR3 length: 13 amino acids. V lost 4 bases and J 7 bases, leaving 13 bases between the germline ends. Germline-derived CDR1 and CDR2 are MGHDK and SYGVNS.

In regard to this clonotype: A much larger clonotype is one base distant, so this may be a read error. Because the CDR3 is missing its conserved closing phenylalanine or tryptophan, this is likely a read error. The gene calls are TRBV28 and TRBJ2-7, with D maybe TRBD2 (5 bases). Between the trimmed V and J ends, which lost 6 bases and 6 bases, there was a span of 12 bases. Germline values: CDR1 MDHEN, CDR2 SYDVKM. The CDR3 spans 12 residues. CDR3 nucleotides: TGTGCCAGCAGCGCAGAGGGTGTCGAGCAGTACTCC. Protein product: CASSAEGVEQYS.

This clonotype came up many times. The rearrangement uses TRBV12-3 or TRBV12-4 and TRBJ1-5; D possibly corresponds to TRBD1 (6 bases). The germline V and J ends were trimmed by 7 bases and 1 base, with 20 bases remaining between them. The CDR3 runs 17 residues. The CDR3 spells CASTLLLDRASNQPQHF. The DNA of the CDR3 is TGTGCCAGCACTCTACTCTTGGACAGAGCGAGCAATCAGCCCCAGCATTTT.

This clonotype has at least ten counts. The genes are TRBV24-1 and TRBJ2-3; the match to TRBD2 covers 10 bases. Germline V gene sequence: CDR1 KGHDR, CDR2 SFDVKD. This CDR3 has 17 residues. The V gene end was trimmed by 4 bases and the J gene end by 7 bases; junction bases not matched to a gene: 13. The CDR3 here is CATSDLGTSETSHTQYF. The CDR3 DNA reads TGTGCCACCAGTGACCTGGGGACTAGCGAGACCTCCCATACGCAGTATTTT.

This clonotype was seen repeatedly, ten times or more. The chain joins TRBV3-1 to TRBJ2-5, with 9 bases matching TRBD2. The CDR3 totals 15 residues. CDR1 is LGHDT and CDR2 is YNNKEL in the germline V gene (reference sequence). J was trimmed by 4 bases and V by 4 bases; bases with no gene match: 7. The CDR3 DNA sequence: TGTGCCAGCAGCCGGGCTAGCGGGGTCAGAGAGACCCAGTACTTC. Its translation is CASSRASGVRETQYF.

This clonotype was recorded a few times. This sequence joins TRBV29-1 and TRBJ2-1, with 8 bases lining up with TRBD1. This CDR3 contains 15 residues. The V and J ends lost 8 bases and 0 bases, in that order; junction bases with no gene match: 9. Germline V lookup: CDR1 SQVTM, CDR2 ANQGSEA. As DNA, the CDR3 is TGCAGCCTACGAGGGGGACAGGCCTCCTACAATGAGCAGTTCTTC. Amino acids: CSLRGGQASYNEQFF.

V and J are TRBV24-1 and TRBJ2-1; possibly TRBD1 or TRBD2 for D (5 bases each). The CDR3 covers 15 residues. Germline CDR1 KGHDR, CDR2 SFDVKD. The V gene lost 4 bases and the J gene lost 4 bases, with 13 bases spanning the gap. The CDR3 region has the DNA TGTGCCACCAGTGACACCGGGACGCCTTACAATGAGCAGTTCTTC. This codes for CATSDTGTPYNEQFF.

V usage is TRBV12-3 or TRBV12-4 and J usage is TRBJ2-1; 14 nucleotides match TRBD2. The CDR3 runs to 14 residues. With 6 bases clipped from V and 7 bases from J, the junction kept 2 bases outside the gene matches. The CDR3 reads CASRGLAGENEQFF. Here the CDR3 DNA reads TGTGCCAGCAGGGGACTAGCGGGAGAGAATGAGCAGTTCTTC.